This T cell receptor beta chain is from a study of Graves' ophthalmopathy and Graves' hyperthyroidism. Notes on the study in general: Built on 13 signatures, a model told ophthalmopathy apart from stable hyperthyroidism with over 85% sensitivity and 75% to 82% specificity. Ophthalmopathy progression was predicted with approximately 68% sensitivity and approximately 72% specificity.

V lost 7 bases, J lost 2 bases, and 17 bases lay in between. The V gene's germline CDR1 is LNHDA and CDR2 SQIVND (reference sequence). The CDR3 is made up of 15 amino acids. Investigators amplified TCR beta CDR3 regions from RNA transcripts. First-round RT-PCR used HTBI primers; second-round multiplex PCR followed. MiXCR, run by TCRdb on the multiplex PCR reads, gives a single entry per CDR3 protein. The sample has a few hundred thousand distinct CDR3 sequences, about 17% seen once. This clonotype occurred many times. Its antigen remains unidentified. This clonotype was obtained from a woman aged 18-35 years with Graves' ophthalmopathy. Material: peripheral blood. V usage is TRBV19 and J usage is TRBJ1-1; D perhaps matches TRBD1 (5 bases). CDR3 in amino acids: CASTPLRQGNTEAFF. The CDR3 region has the DNA TGTGCCAGTACCCCGTTGAGGCAGGGAAACACTGAAGCTTTCTTT.